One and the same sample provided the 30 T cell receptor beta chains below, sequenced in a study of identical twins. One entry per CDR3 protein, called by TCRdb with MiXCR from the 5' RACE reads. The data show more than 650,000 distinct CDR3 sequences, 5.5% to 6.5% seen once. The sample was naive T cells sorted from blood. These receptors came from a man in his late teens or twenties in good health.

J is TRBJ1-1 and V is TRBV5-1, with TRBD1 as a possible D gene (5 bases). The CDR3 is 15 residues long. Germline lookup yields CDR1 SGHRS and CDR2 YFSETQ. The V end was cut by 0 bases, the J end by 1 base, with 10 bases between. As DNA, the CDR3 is TGCGCCAGCAGCTTGGAGGGACGGAGGAACACTGAAGCTTTCTTT. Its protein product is CASSLEGRRNTEAFF. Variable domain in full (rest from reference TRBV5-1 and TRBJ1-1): KAGVTQTPRYLIKTRGQQVTLSCSPISGHRSVSWYQQTPGQGLQFLFEYFSETQRNKGNFPGRFSGRQFSNSRSEMNVSTLELGDSALYLCASSLEGRRNTEAFFGQGTRLTVV.

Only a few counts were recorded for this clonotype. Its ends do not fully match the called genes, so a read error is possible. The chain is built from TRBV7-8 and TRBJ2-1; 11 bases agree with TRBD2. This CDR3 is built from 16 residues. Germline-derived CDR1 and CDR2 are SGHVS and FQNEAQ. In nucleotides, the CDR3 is TGTGCCAGCAGCCTAGCGGGAGGAATTACCTACAATGAGCAGTTCTTC. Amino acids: CASSLAGGITYNEQFF.

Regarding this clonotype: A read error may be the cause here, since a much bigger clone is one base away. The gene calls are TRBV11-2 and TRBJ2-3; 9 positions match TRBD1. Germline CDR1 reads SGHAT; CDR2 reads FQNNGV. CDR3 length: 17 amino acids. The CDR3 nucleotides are TGTGCCAGCGGCTTCATTCTGGGACAGGGATGGTCAGATACGCAGTATTTT. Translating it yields CASGFILGQGWSDTQYF.

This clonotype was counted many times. CDR3 in DNA: TGTGCCAGCAGTCCGACCCGGTGGGGCACTGAAGCTTTCTTT. This encodes CASSPTRWGTEAFF. V gene TRBV6-2 or TRBV6-3 combines with J gene TRBJ1-1; D gene ambiguous. CDR1 is MNHEY, CDR2 SVGEGT, per germline. The CDR3 sequence is 14 residues long. The V end was cut by 5 bases, the J end by 4 bases, with 14 bases between.

In DNA, the CDR3 is TGCGCCAGCAGCCAAGGGGCGGGACTAGGTGTTGATACGCAGTATTTT. It yields the protein CASSQGAGLGVDTQYF. V gene TRBV4-3 combines with J gene TRBJ2-3, with 8 nucleotides matching TRBD2. The CDR3 loop spans 16 amino acids. Per germline, CDR1 LGHNA and CDR2 YSLEER. V shed 1 base and J 6 bases; nucleotides not matched to a gene: 9.

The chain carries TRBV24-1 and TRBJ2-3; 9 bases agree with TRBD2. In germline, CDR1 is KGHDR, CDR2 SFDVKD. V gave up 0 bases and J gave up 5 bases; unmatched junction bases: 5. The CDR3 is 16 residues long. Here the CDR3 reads CATSDLAGGPKDTQYF. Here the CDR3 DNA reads TGTGCCACCAGTGATTTGGCGGGAGGGCCGAAAGATACGCAGTATTTT.

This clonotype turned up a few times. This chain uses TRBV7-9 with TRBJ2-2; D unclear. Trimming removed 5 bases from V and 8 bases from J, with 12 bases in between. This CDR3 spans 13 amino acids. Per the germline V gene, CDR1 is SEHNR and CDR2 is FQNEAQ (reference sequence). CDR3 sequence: CASSPQRNGELFF. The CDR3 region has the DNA TGTGCCAGCAGCCCGCAAAGGAATGGGGAGCTGTTTTTT.

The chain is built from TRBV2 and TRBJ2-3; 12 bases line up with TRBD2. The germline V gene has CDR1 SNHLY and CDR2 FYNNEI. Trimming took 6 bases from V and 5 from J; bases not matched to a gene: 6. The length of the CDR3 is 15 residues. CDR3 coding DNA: TGTGCCAGCAGACGACTAGCGGGAGAAGGAGATACGCAGTATTTT. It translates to CASRRLAGEGDTQYF.

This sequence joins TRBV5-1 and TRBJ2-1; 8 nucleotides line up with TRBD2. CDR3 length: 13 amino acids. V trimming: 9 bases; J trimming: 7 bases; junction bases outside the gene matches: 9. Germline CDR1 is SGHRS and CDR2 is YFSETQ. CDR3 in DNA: TGCGCCACCTCCCCGGGAGGGCCGAATGAGCAGTTCTTC. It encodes CATSPGGPNEQFF.

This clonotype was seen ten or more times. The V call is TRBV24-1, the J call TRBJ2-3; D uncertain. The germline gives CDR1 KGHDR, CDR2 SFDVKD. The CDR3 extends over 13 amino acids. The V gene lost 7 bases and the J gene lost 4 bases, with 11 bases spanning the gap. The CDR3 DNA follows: TGTGCCACCAGGGGTGTCGGGCCAGATACGCAGTATTTT. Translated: CATRGVGPDTQYF.

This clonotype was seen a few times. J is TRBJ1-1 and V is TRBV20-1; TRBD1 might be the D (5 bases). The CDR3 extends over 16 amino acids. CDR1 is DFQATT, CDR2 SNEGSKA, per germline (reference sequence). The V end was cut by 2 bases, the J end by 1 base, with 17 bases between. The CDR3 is CSARHFKGSRNTEAFF. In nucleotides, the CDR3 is TGCAGTGCTAGACATTTTAAGGGGTCACGGAACACTGAAGCTTTCTTT.

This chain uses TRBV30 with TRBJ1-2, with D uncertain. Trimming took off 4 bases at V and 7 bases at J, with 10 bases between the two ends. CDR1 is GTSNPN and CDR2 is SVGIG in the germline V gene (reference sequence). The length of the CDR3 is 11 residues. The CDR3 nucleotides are TGTGCCTGGACCAAGGGAGGTGGCTACACCTTC. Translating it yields CAWTKGGGYTF. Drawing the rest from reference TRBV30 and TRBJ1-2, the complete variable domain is SQTIHQWPATLVQPVGSPLSLECTVEGTSNPNLYWYRQAAGRGLQLLFYSVGIGQISSEVPQNLSASRPQDRQFILSSKKLLLSDSGFYLCAWTKGGGYTFGSGTRLTVV.

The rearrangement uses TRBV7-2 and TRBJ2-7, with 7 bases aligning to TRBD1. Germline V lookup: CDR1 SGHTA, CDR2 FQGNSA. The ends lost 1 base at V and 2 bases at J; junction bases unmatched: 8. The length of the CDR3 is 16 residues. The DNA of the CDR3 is TGTGCCAGCAGCTTAGGAGGGACAGCCAAGGCCTACGAGCAGTACTTC. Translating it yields CASSLGGTAKAYEQYF.

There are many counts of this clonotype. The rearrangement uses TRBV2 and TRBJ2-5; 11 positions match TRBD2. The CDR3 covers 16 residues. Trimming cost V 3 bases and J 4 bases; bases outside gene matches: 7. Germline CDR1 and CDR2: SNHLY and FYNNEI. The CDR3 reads CASSDVPGLAAETQYF. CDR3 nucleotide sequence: TGTGCCAGCAGTGACGTGCCGGGACTAGCGGCAGAGACCCAGTACTTC.

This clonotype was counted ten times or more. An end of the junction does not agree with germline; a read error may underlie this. The CDR3 nucleotides are TGTGCCAGCAGCTTGGAAGTTTTAGGGACCACCTTT. Residues: CASSLEVLGTTF. The chain is built from TRBV5-4 and TRBJ1-1; a possible D gene is TRBD1 (5 bases). The CDR3 is 12 amino acids. From germline, CDR1 is SGHNT and CDR2 YYREEE (reference sequence).

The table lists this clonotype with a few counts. CDR3 in amino acids: CASSTTLFGDTEAFF. CDR3 sequence (DNA): TGTGCCAGCAGCACGACACTTTTTGGGGACACTGAAGCTTTCTTT. The rearrangement links TRBV7-2 to TRBJ1-1; D is unclear. Trimming cost V 5 bases and J 3 bases, with 16 bases left between them. CDR1 is SGHTA, CDR2 FQGNSA, per germline. This CDR3 spans 15 amino acids.

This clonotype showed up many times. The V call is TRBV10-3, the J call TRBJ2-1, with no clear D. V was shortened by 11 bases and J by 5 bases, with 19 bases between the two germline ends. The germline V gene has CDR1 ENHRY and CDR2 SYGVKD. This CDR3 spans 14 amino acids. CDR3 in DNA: TGTGCCGCCCAAAAACACCGGCAGGACAATGAGCAGTTCTTC. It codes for CAAQKHRQDNEQFF.

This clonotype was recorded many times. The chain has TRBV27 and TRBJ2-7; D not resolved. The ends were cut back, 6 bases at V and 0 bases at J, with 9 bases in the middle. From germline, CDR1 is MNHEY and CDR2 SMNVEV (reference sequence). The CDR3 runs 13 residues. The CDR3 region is CASRTLFSYEQYF. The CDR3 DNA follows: TGTGCCAGCAGGACTTTATTCTCCTACGAGCAGTACTTC.

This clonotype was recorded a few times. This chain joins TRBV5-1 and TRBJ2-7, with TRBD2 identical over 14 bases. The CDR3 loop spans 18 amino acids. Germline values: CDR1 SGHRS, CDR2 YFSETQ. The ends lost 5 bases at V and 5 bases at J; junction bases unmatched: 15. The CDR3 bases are TGCGCCAGCAGACCAGGTCCGACTAGCGGGAGGGCCAATCACGAGCAGTACGTC. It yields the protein CASRPGPTSGRANHEQYV.

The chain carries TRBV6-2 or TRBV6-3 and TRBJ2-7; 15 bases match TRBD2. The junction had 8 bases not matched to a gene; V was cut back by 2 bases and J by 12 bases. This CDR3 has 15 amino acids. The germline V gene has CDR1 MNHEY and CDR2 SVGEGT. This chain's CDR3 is CASSYRGLAGGERYF. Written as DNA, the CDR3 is TGTGCCAGCAGTTACCGGGGACTAGCGGGAGGAGAACGGTACTTC.

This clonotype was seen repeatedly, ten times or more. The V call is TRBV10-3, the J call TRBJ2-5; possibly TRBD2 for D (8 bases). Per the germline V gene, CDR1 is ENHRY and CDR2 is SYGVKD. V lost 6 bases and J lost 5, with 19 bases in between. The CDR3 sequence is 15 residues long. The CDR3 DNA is TGTGCCATCAGCCTTCGGGAGGGGGCGCGGGAGACCCAGTACTTC. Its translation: CAISLREGARETQYF.

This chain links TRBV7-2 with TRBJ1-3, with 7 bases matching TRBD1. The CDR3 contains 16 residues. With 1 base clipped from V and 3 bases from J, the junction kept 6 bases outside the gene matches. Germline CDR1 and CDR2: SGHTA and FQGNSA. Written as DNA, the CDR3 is TGTGCCAGCAGCTTAGATGGGACAGCTGTTGGAAACACCATATATTTT. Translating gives CASSLDGTAVGNTIYF.

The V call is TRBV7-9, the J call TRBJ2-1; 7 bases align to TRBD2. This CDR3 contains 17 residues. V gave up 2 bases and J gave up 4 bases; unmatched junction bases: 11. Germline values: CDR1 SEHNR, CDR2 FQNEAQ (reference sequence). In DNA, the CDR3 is TGTGCCAGCAGCTTACCGACTAGCAATAGGAGGTACAATGAGCAGTTCTTC. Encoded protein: CASSLPTSNRRYNEQFF. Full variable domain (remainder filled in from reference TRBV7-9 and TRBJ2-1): DTGVSQNPRHKITKRGQNVTFRCDPISEHNRLYWYRQTLGQGPEFLTYFQNEAQLEKSRLLSDRFSAERPKGSFSTLEIQRTEQGDSAMYLCASSLPTSNRRYNEQFFGPGTRLTVL.

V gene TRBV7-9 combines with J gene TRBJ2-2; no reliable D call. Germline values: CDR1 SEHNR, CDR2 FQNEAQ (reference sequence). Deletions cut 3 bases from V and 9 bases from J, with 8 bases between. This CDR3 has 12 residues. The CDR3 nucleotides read TGTGCCAGCAGCTTTCCTAAACGGGAGCTGTTTTTT. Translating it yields CASSFPKRELFF.

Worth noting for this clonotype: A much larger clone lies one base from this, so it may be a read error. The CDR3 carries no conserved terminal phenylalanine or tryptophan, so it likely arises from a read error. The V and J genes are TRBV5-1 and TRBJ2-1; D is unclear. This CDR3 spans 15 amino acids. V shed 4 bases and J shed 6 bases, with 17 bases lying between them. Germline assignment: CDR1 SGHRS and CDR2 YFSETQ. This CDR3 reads CASSHVAINGNEQFL. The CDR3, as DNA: TGCGCCAGCAGCCACGTGGCAATTAACGGCAATGAGCAGTTCTTA.

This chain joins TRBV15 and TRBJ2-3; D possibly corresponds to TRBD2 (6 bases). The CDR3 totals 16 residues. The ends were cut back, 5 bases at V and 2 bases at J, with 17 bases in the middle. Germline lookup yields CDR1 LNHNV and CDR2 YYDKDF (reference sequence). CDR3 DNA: TGTGCCACCAGCGCGCCTAGTAGCGGCTTCACAGATACGCAGTATTTT. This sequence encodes CATSAPSSGFTDTQYF. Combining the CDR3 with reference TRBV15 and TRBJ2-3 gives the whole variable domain DAMVIQNPRYQVTQFGKPVTLSCSQTLNHNVMYWYQQKSSQAPKLLFHYYDKDFNNEADTPDNFQSRRPNTSFCFLDIRSPGLGDTAMYLCATSAPSSGFTDTQYFGPGTRLTVL.

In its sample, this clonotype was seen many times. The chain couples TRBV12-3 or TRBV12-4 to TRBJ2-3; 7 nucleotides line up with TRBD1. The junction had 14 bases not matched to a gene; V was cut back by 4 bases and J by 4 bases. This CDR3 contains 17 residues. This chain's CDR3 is CASSSWGQSLSPDTQYF. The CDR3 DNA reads TGTGCCAGCAGTTCGTGGGGACAGAGTTTGAGCCCAGATACGCAGTATTTT.

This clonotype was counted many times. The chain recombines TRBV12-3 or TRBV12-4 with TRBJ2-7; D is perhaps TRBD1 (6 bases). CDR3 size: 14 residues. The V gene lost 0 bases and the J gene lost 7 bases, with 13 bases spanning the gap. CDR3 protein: CASSLAPDRPEQYV. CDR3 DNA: TGTGCCAGCAGTTTAGCGCCCGACAGGCCAGAGCAGTACGTC.

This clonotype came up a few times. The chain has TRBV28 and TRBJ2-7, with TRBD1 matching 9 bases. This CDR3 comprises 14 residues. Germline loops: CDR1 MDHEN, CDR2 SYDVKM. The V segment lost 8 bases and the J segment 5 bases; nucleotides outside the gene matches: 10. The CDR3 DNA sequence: TGTGCCAGCGCCCCTAGTGACAGGGGGGACGAGCAGTACTTC. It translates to CASAPSDRGDEQYF.

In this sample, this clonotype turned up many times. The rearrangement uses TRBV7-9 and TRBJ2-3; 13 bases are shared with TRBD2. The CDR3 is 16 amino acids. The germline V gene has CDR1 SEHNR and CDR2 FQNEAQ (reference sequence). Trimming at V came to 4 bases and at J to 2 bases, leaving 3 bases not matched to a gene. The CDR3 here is CASSSLAGGFTDTQYF. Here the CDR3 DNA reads TGTGCCAGCAGCTCACTAGCGGGAGGGTTCACAGATACGCAGTATTTT.